The next 20 T cell receptor beta chains were all read from a single sample in a study of blood T cell repertoires in COVID-19. Generated by immunoSEQ multiplex PCR, the TCRdb table keeps only in-frame clones and is missing some. Of about 270,000 clones in the sample, 83% were seen once. What was sequenced was peripheral blood. Receptors originate from a woman between 45 and 65 years old who had recovered from COVID-19.

The V call is TRBV29-1, the J call TRBJ1-1; possible D gene TRBD1, 5 bases. The CDR3 spans 13 residues. Germline CDR1 reads SQVTM; CDR2 reads ANQGSEA. Trimming left V 5 bases short and J 1 base short, with 11 bases between. CDR3 loop: CSVSEQANTEAFF. CDR3 bases: TGCAGCGTTTCAGAACAGGCGAACACTGAAGCTTTCTTT.

The rearrangement joins TRBV19 to TRBJ2-7; tentative D call: TRBD2 (6 bases). Trimming removed 6 bases at V and 2 bases at J, with 17 bases between. The CDR3 sequence is 15 residues long. Germline V gene sequence: CDR1 LNHDA, CDR2 SQIVND (reference sequence). In DNA, the CDR3 is TGTGCCAGTAGCTCCCCCGGGAGTTGGACCTACGAGCAGTACTTC. Encoded protein: CASSSPGSWTYEQYF.

V usage is TRBV7-3 and J usage is TRBJ2-1, with 10 bases aligning to TRBD1. Germline assignment: CDR1 SGHTA and CDR2 FQGTGA. This CDR3 spans 13 amino acids. V gave up 3 bases and J gave up 8 bases; unmatched junction bases: 1. In DNA form, the CDR3 reads TGTGCCAGCAGCTTCGACAGGGGGCATGAGCAGTTCTTC. Encoded protein: CASSFDRGHEQFF. Based on the CDR3 plus reference TRBV7-3 and TRBJ2-1, the full variable domain is GAGVSQTPSNKVTEKGKYVELRCDPISGHTALYWYRQSLGQGPEFLIYFQGTGAADDSGLPNDRFFAVRPEGSVSTLKIQRTERGDSAVYLCASSFDRGHEQFFGPGTRLTVL.

The J gene is TRBJ1-5, the V gene TRBV21-1. TRBV21-1 constitutes a pseudogene. This CDR3 is 20 amino acids long. CDR3 sequence reads: CASSKARRVVKGYSNQPQHF. CDR3 nucleotide sequence: TGTGCCAGCAGCAAAGCGCGGAGGGTAGTGAAGGGGTATAGCAATCAGCCCCAGCATTTT.

This sequence joins TRBV9 and TRBJ2-1; 7 nucleotides agree with TRBD2. The ends lost 3 bases at V and 3 bases at J; junction bases unmatched: 21. Germline CDR1 is SGDLS and CDR2 is YYNGEE. There are 20 residues in the CDR3. The CDR3 DNA sequence: TGTGCCAGCAGCGGCCTCAGGGCGGGGGAAGGAGCGGGCTTCTACAATGAGCAGTTCTTC. Translated: CASSGLRAGEGAGFYNEQFF.

The rearrangement links TRBV30 to TRBJ1-2, with D maybe TRBD1 (6 bases). Germline assignment: CDR1 GTSNPN and CDR2 SVGIG (reference sequence). CDR3 length: 12 amino acids. Trimming pared 0 bases from V and 8 bases from J, leaving 10 bases between. The CDR3 bases are TGTGCCTGGAGTGTACGGGGGGCGGGCTACACCTTC. It specifies CAWSVRGAGYTF.

A single count supports this clone. The rearrangement uses TRBV28 and TRBJ1-2, with TRBD1 identical over 11 bases. There are 14 residues in the CDR3. With V trimmed by 4 bases and J by 8 bases, 6 bases remained unmatched. CDR1 and CDR2 (germline): MDHEN, SYDVKM. As DNA, the CDR3 is TGTGCCAGCAGTTCTGGACAGGGGGCGGCGGGCTACACCTTC. Its translation: CASSSGQGAAGYTF.

This clone was observed once. The V and J genes are TRBV6-5 and TRBJ1-1; D uncertain. CDR3 length: 12 residues. Germline V gene sequence: CDR1 MNHEY, CDR2 SVGAGI. Trimming shortened V by 4 bases and J by 4 bases, and 7 bases separated the two germline ends. The CDR3 nucleotides read TGTGCCAGCAGTTCAGTATCCACTGAAGCTTTCTTT. Translated: CASSSVSTEAFF.

This chain connects TRBV7-9 to TRBJ1-1; 8 bases fit TRBD1. The J segment lost 1 base and the V segment lost 5 bases, leaving 6 bases of the junction unmatched. The CDR3 loop spans 15 amino acids. Germline CDR1 and CDR2: SEHNR and FQNEAQ (reference sequence). CDR3 sequence reads: CASSPDRGWNTEAFF. In DNA form, the CDR3 reads TGTGCCAGCAGCCCCGACAGGGGATGGAACACTGAAGCTTTCTTT.

The rearrangement uses TRBV5-6 and TRBJ2-1, with 7 nucleotides matching TRBD1. Germline V gives CDR1 SGHDT, CDR2 YYEEEE. The CDR3 is 14 residues long. Trimming removed 4 bases from V and 5 bases from J; junction bases left unmatched: 6. CDR3 loop: CASSRLTGNNEQFF. The CDR3 coding sequence is TGTGCCAGCAGCCGTCTGACAGGGAACAATGAGCAGTTCTTC.

The chain recombines TRBV23-1 with TRBJ2-1, with 13 nucleotides matching TRBD2. TRBV23-1 is an open reading frame whose function is uncertain. With V trimmed by 5 bases and J by 8 bases, 18 bases remained unmatched. CDR3 size: 19 residues. The DNA for the CDR3 is TGCGCCAGCAGTACCGGGACTAGCGGGACAAAGCAGTCGCGCGATGAGCAGTTCTTC. Residues: CASSTGTSGTKQSRDEQFF.

In its sample, this clone was seen a few times. The V and J genes are TRBV7-2 and TRBJ1-5, with a possible D match to TRBD1 (5 bases). CDR1 and CDR2 from the germline V gene are SGHTA and FQGNSA. The CDR3 covers 14 residues. V was shortened by 0 bases and J by 5 bases, with 8 bases between the two germline ends. The CDR3 coding sequence is TGTGCCAGCAGCTTAGCGGGGGGGGATCAGCCCCAGCATTTT. It yields the protein CASSLAGGDQPQHF.

The rearrangement uses TRBV29-1 and TRBJ1-2; 10 bases align to TRBD1. J gave up 10 bases and V 4 bases, and 12 bases lay outside the gene matches. In germline, CDR1 is SQVTM, CDR2 ANQGSEA. CDR3 length: 14 amino acids. The CDR3 here is CSVAQTGTGDHYTF. The CDR3 DNA sequence: TGCAGCGTTGCCCAGACCGGGACAGGGGATCACTACACCTTC.

V gene TRBV4-1 combines with J gene TRBJ1-2, with a possible D match to TRBD1 (6 bases). The germline V gene encodes CDR1 MGHRA and CDR2 YSYEKL. The CDR3 runs to 17 residues. With 4 bases removed from V and 6 bases from J, the gap between germline ends came to 24 bases. The CDR3 is CASSLDAGRGVFNGYTF. The DNA of the CDR3 is TGCGCCAGCAGCCTTGACGCGGGCAGGGGAGTTTTTAATGGCTACACCTTC.

The V call is TRBV27, the J call TRBJ2-7; TRBD2 is a possible D gene (6 bases). Germline V gene lookup returns CDR1 MNHEY and CDR2 SMNVEV (reference sequence). Trimming cost V 0 bases and J 6 bases, with 12 bases left between them. The CDR3 totals 14 residues. The CDR3 here is CASSLSGLEGEQYF. The CDR3 region has the DNA TGTGCCAGCAGTTTATCGGGCCTGGAGGGCGAGCAGTACTTC.

This chain joins TRBV4-1 and TRBJ2-3; TRBD2 agrees at 12 bases. CDR3 length equals 18 residues. Germline V gene lookup returns CDR1 MGHRA and CDR2 YSYEKL. V was clipped by 4 bases and J by 9 bases; unmatched bases: 17. CDR3 DNA: TGCGCCAGCAGCCGAGTCCTAGCGGGGGGGCATTTCCCGCGGACGCAGTATTTT. This encodes CASSRVLAGGHFPRTQYF.

The table lists this clone with a few counts. The chain employs TRBV24-1 and TRBJ2-1; 9 bases agree with TRBD2. Trimming took 5 bases from V and 3 from J; bases not matched to a gene: 1. The CDR3 loop spans 14 amino acids. CDR1 KGHDR and CDR2 SFDVKD come from the germline V gene. The CDR3 here is CATSGRGGYNEQFF. The CDR3 region has the DNA TGTGCCACCAGTGGGCGGGGGGGCTACAATGAGCAGTTCTTC.

J is TRBJ2-2 and V is TRBV5-5; D remains ambiguous. This CDR3 has 12 amino acids. CDR1 is SGHKS and CDR2 is YYEKEE in the germline V gene (reference sequence). Trimming shortened V by 4 bases and J by 8 bases, and 9 bases separated the two germline ends. In DNA form, the CDR3 reads TGTGCCAGCAGCCGCGAGGTTGGGGAGCTGTTTTTT. Amino acids: CASSREVGELFF.

The rearrangement links TRBV6-2 or TRBV6-3 to TRBJ1-5, with D uncertain. In germline, CDR1 is MNHEY, CDR2 SVGEGT. The length of the CDR3 is 15 residues. Trimming stripped 6 bases from V and 2 bases from J, with 14 bases between. CDR3: CASSRAGRGNQPQHF. The CDR3 bases are TGTGCCAGCAGCCGCGCCGGGAGGGGCAATCAGCCCCAGCATTTT.

The rearrangement uses TRBV30 and TRBJ2-2, with 9 bases identical to TRBD2. The junction had 2 bases not matched to a gene; V was cut back by 1 base and J by 8 bases. This CDR3 contains 13 residues. CDR1 is GTSNPN and CDR2 is SVGIG in the germline V gene (reference sequence). The CDR3 nucleotides read TGTGCCTGGAGTGGGCTAGCGGGAGGGGAGCTGTTTTTT. Translation: CAWSGLAGGELFF.